The 21 T cell receptor delta chains below were found in one sample sequenced in a study of γδ T cells in repeated Plasmodium falciparum infection. TCRdb processed the multiplex PCR reads again with the CATT caller. The table lists around 46,000 delta-chain clones, 1.5% to 2% of them singletons. Vgamma9/Vdelta2+ and Vdelta2-negative gammadelta T cells were flow-sorted from PBMC for bulk sequencing. The sample was gamma-delta T cells from blood. Receptors were obtained from a pool of human donors (malaria-infected and uninfected, not separated).

This clone has only a few counts. The translation of this DNA and the TCRdb protein of a much larger clone differ at residue 19, probably owing to a read error; the protein shown here is translated from the DNA. The V gene reported is TRDV1; the J gene is uncalled; TRDD3 is taken as the D call from the table, unchecked against the DNA. The germline gives CDR1 TSWWSYY, CDR2 QGS. The CDR3 sequence is 20 residues long. The CDR3 sequence: CALPHQHNSPATGWTDKLTF. The CDR3 DNA is TGTGCTCTTCCACACCAACATAATTCCCCTGCTACTGGGTGGACCGATAAACTCACCTTT.

The sample holds a few counts of this clone. TCRdb's listed protein matches a much larger clone and diverges from this DNA's translation at residue 10, likely through a read error; the protein shown comes from the DNA. J is TRDJ1 and V is TRDV1; 8 nucleotides match TRDD3. The J gene is not listed in TCRdb, so it was assigned here from a DNA match to germline. The CDR3 is 20 residues long. Germline CDR1 TSWWSYY, CDR2 QGS. The trim removed 3 bases at V and 0 bases at J, leaving 18 bases unmatched. The CDR3 DNA sequence: TGTGCTCTTGGGGACTCCCCCCTAAGCCACTGGGGGCCTTACACCGATAAACTCATCTTT. Amino acids: CALGDSPLSHWGPYTDKLIF.

This clone was counted only a few times. TCRdb's entry gives the protein of a much larger clone, which mismatches this DNA's translation at residue 11, likely from a read error; the protein reported here is translated from the DNA. The V and J genes are TRDV1 and TRDJ1; no clear D. Assignment of the J gene here rests on matching the DNA to germline, because TCRdb gives none. The CDR3 extends over 21 amino acids. V shed 0 bases and J shed 1 base, with 27 bases lying between them. Germline assignment: CDR1 TSWWSYY and CDR2 QGS. The CDR3 is CALGELRCCTEGTGRTDKLIF. CDR3 bases: TGTGCTCTTGGGGAACTAAGGTGTTGCACTGAGGGAACGGGGCGCACCGATAAACTCATCTTT.

As for this clone: The protein given by TCRdb reflects a much larger clone and differs at residue 3 from this DNA's translation, likely from a read error; the protein shown is the DNA's translation. The J gene is TRDJ1, the V gene TRDV3; 11 bases are shared with TRDD3. The J gene is absent in TCRdb and was assigned here via DNA matching to germline. This CDR3 has 18 amino acids. Germline V lookup: CDR1 TVYSNPD, CDR2 GDNSRS (reference sequence). V was pared by 4 bases and J by 1 base, with 17 bases of the junction left unmatched. The CDR3 spells CASSTEGTGGYCTDKLIF. The CDR3 nucleotides read TGTGCCTCCTCTACAGAGGGAACTGGGGGATATTGCACCGATAAACTCATCTTT.

This clone showed up just a few times. A far larger clone lies a single base away; this is likely a read error. This chain joins TRDV2 and TRDJ1; 9 bases fit TRDD3. Assignment of the J gene here rests on matching the DNA to germline, because TCRdb gives none. The germline V gene has CDR1 GEAIGNYY and CDR2 EKD. The CDR3 consists of 20 residues. With V trimmed by 1 base and J by 3 bases, 20 bases remained unmatched. CDR3 bases: TGTGCCTGTGACACTATCCCTACTGGTACTGGGGGACGGGAGGCCGATAAACTCATCTTT. This gives the protein CACDTIPTGTGGREADKLIF.

This clone was counted a few times. The translation of this DNA and the TCRdb protein of a much larger clone differ at residue 9, probably owing to a read error; the protein shown here is translated from the DNA. The rearrangement joins TRDV2 to TRDJ1; weak D call: TRDD3 (6 bases). TCRdb offers no J gene call, so here the DNA was matched to germline to obtain one. Per germline, CDR1 GEAIGNYY and CDR2 EKD. CDR3 length equals 13 residues. The CDR3 DNA follows: TGTGCCTGTGAGGGGATCGGCACCGAGAAACTCATCTTT. It yields the protein CACEGIGTEKLIF.

This clone was counted only a few times. With only one base between it and a far larger clone, this is likely a read error. Other DNA sequences in this specimen translate into the identical CDR3. The J gene is TRDJ1, the V gene TRDV1; 7 nucleotides agree with TRDD3. No J gene was available from TCRdb, and it was assigned here by a germline match of the DNA. V gave up 3 bases and J gave up 1 base; unmatched junction bases: 20. Germline loops: CDR1 TSWWSYY, CDR2 QGS. CDR3 size: 20 residues. Here the CDR3 DNA reads TGTGCTCTTGGGGAGCGGCTCCCATACTGGGGACCTTACCGCACCGATAAACTCATCTTT. Protein: CALGERLPYWGPYRTDKLIF.

This clone came up a few times. With a far larger clone one base away, a read error is the likely cause. At the DNA level, this CDR3 is encoded by other sequences in the same sample as well. The chain employs TRDV1 and TRDJ1, with D perhaps matching TRDD3 (6 bases). Since TCRdb gives no J gene, matching the DNA to germline was used here to assign it. V shed 0 bases and J shed 0 bases, with 29 bases lying between them. This CDR3 region has 22 residues. Germline lookup yields CDR1 TSWWSYY and CDR2 QGS. In DNA form, the CDR3 reads TGTGCTCTTGGGGAACTCTGCCCTCATCTACTGGGAGATACCATATACACCGATAAACTCATCTTT. It specifies CALGELCPHLLGDTIYTDKLIF.

To note about this clone: Translating this DNA gives a protein that differs at residue 3 from the TCRdb one, which belongs to a much larger clone; a read error is likely, and the protein shown is this translation. The V call is TRDV1, the J call TRDJ1; TRDD3 matches 9 bases. TCRdb does not report a J gene; here it was assigned by matching the DNA to germline references. Germline loops: CDR1 TSWWSYY, CDR2 QGS. This CDR3 spans 23 amino acids. DNA for the CDR3: TGTGCTCCTGGGGAACTAAGCTTCCCTACGGTACGTCTACTGGGGGAAAACACCGATAAACTCATCTTT. It translates to CAPGELSFPTVRLLGENTDKLIF.

This clone was observed at least ten times. This likely stems from a read error, as it lies one base from a far larger clone. The sample contains more than one DNA sequence encoding this CDR3. CDR3 bases: TGTGCTCTTGGGGAACCCCTCTTCCTAGCCCCCAAGCTAGGGGATACGCGGCGAAAGGGGGGCACCGATAAACTCATCTTT. It is translated as CALGEPLFLAPKLGDTRRKGGTDKLIF. This chain connects TRDV1 to TRDJ1; 9 nucleotides agree with TRDD3. This CDR3 contains 27 residues. Trimming cost V 1 base and J 1 base; bases outside gene matches: 37. Germline loops: CDR1 TSWWSYY, CDR2 QGS.

This clone occurred a few times. The amino acid sequence in TCRdb belongs to a much larger clone and departs from this DNA's translation at residue 10, likely a sequencing read error; the sequence shown is translated from the DNA. Within the sample, other DNA sequences also encode this same CDR3. The genes are TRDV1 and TRDJ1; the D is unclear. In germline, CDR1 is TSWWSYY, CDR2 QGS. This CDR3 comprises 12 residues. The CDR3 reads CALGMGADKPIF. The DNA of the CDR3 is TGTGCTCTTGGGATGGGAGCCGATAAACCCATCTTT.

About this clone itself: A far larger clone differs by one base, so this is likely a read error. Other DNA sequences in the sample encode the same CDR3. The chain carries TRDV3 and TRDJ2; 13 bases are shared with TRDD3. The CDR3 is made up of 20 amino acids. CDR1 is TVYSNPD and CDR2 is GDNSRS in the germline V gene (reference sequence). For the CDR3, the DNA is TGTGCCTTCCTCTTCCTCCGGGAGCACTGGGGGATACGCTTGACGGCACAACTCTTCTTT. Its translation: CAFLFLREHWGIRLTAQLFF.

Only a few counts were recorded for this clone. A far larger clone differs by one base, so this is likely a read error. The sample carries other DNA sequences with the same CDR3. This chain joins TRDV3 and TRDJ1, with D possibly called TRDD1 or TRDD3 (5 bases each). CDR3 length equals 21 residues. The V gene's germline CDR1 is TVYSNPD and CDR2 GDNSRS (reference sequence). The CDR3 DNA reads TGTGCCTTTAGCTCCCATAGTATGAGGGGTCGTTTCGGGGGGTACACCGATAAACTCATCTTC. Translation: CAFSSHSMRGRFGGYTDKLIF.

Concerning this clone itself: Translating this DNA gives a protein that differs at residue 11 from the TCRdb one, which belongs to a much larger clone; a read error is likely, and the protein shown is this translation. The gene calls are TRDV3 and TRDJ3; 11 bases match TRDD3. Because TCRdb records no J gene, it was assigned here through a match of the DNA to germline. This CDR3 is built from 29 residues. CDR1 and CDR2 from the germline V gene are TVYSNPD and GDNSRS (reference sequence). Trimming at V came to 3 bases and at J to 2 bases, leaving 42 bases not matched to a gene. This CDR3 is CAFPVPSYPRPANYWGIIVGAWDTRQMFF. The CDR3 bases are TGTGCCTTCCCCGTGCCTTCCTACCCCAGACCCGCCAATTACTGGGGGATAATCGTCGGGGCCTGGGACACCCGACAGATGTTTTTC.

For this clone: TCRdb assigns this DNA the protein of a much larger clone, which departs from its translation at residue 4; this likely reflects a read error, and the protein shown comes from translating the DNA. The J gene is TRDJ1, the V gene TRDV1, with 11 bases aligning to TRDD3. The J gene was not available in TCRdb and was assigned here by matching the DNA to germline segments. CDR1 is TSWWSYY, CDR2 QGS, per germline. CDR3 length: 20 residues. The CDR3: CALEESSYVWGIPGGDKLIF. The CDR3 coding sequence is TGTGCTCTTGAGGAATCCTCCTACGTCTGGGGGATACCGGGAGGCGATAAACTCATCTTT.

For this clone: TCRdb records a much larger clone's protein for this DNA, with a difference at residue 14 that likely arises from a read error; the protein given is the translation of the DNA. The chain carries TRDV1 and TRDJ1; 8 bases align to TRDD3. The J gene, left out of TCRdb, was set here by checking the DNA against germline. The CDR3 has 20 amino acids. Germline values: CDR1 TSWWSYY, CDR2 QGS. V was clipped by 0 bases and J by 0 bases; unmatched bases: 15. CDR3 region: CALGELWIRRGYKHTDKLIF. The CDR3, as DNA: TGTGCTCTTGGGGAACTATGGATCAGGCGGGGATACAAGCACACCGATAAACTCATCTTT.

Regarding this clone: TCRdb's protein, taken from a much larger clone, differs from this DNA's translation at residue 8, likely owing to a read error; the protein displayed comes from the DNA. The chain uses TRDV1 and TRDJ1; TRDD3 matches at 8 bases. Because TCRdb records no J gene, it was assigned here through a match of the DNA to germline. Trimming at V came to 4 bases and at J to 0 bases, leaving 25 bases not matched to a gene. The CDR3 consists of 22 residues. The germline CDR1 and CDR2 sequences are TSWWSYY and QGS. The CDR3 sequence: CALGVPFFRRGWGTRYTDKLIF. DNA for the CDR3: TGTGCTCTTGGGGTTCCCTTCTTCCGTCGGGGCTGGGGGACCCGATACACCGATAAACTCATCTTT.

A note on this clone: TCRdb's protein, taken from a much larger clone, differs from this DNA's translation at residue 21, likely owing to a read error; the protein displayed comes from the DNA. The CDR3 region is CACDTVVYTGGSPEKYTDKLTF. In DNA, the CDR3 is TGTGCCTGTGACACCGTCGTATACACTGGGGGATCCCCCGAAAAGTACACCGATAAACTCACCTTT. A V gene of TRDV2 was called, but no J gene was assigned; the tabulated D call, TRDD3, remains unverified against the DNA. The CDR3 spans 22 residues. The germline gives CDR1 GEAIGNYY, CDR2 EKD.

This clone has a handful of counts. TCRdb attributes to this sequence the protein of a much larger clone, which differs from the DNA translation at residue 8; a read error is likely, and the protein displayed is translated from the DNA. The rearrangement joins TRDV2 to TRDJ3; TRDD3 is a possible D gene (6 bases). As TCRdb names no J gene, one was assigned here on the basis of a DNA match to germline. CDR1 is GEAIGNYY and CDR2 is EKD in the germline V gene. The CDR3 has 18 residues. The V end was cut by 0 bases, the J end by 0 bases, with 11 bases between. In nucleotides, the CDR3 is TGTGCCTGTGACACCTGGGGGGTTGGCTCCTGGGACACCCGACAGATGTTTTTC. It translates to CACDTWGVGSWDTRQMFF.

Only a few counts were recorded for this clone. TCRdb lists the protein of a much larger clone for this DNA, which differs at residue 4, so this is likely a read error; the protein given here is translated from the DNA itself. The J gene is TRDJ3, the V gene TRDV1; 7 nucleotides align to TRDD3. Here the J gene came from matching the DNA to germline, since TCRdb omits it. The ends lost 8 bases at V and 0 bases at J; junction bases unmatched: 19. Germline assignment: CDR1 TSWWSYY and CDR2 QGS. The CDR3 is made up of 21 amino acids. CDR3 bases: TGTGCTCTTAGTAATTATGCGTGGGGGACTCCGAGCTCCTGGGACACCCGACAGATGTTTTTC. Its protein product is CALSNYAWGTPSSWDTRQMFF.

Details on this clone: TCRdb's protein, taken from a much larger clone, differs from this DNA's translation at residue 18, likely owing to a read error; the protein displayed comes from the DNA. V and J are TRDV1 and TRDJ1; 7 nucleotides align to TRDD2. Germline V gene data show CDR1 as TSWWSYY and CDR2 as QGS. The CDR3 extends over 20 amino acids. CDR3 region: CALGEPAFVPTPGITDKPIF. CDR3 sequence (DNA): TGTGCTCTTGGGGAACCAGCTTTCGTTCCTACACCAGGGATCACCGATAAACCCATCTTT.